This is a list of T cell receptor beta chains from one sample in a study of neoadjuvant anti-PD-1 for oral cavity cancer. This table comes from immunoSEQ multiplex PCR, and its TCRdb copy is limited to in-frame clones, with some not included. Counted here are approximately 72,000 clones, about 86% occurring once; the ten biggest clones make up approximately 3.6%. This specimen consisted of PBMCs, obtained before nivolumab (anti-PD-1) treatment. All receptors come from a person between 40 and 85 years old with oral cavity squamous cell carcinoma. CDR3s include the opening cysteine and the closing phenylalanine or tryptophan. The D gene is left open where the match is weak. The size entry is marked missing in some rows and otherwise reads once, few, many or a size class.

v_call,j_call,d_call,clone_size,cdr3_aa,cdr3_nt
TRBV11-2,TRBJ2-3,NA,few,CASSLEAGPDTQYF,TGTGCCAGCAGCTTAGAGGCAGGTCCAGATACGCAGTATTTT
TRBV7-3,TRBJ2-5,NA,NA,CASSKDRFQETQYF,TGTGCCAGCAGCAAAGACAGGTTCCAAGAGACCCAGTACTTC
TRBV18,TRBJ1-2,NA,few,CASSPPNSNYGYTF,TGTGCCAGCTCACCTCCCAACTCCAACTATGGCTACACCTTC
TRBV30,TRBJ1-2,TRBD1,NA,CARSGTGSNYGYTF,TGTGCCAGATCCGGGACAGGGTCTAACTATGGCTACACCTTC
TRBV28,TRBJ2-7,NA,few,CASSLTSSEQYF,TGTGCCAGCAGCCTGACTAGTTCCGAGCAGTACTTC
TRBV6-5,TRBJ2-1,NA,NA,CASSPAGTNNEQFF,TGTGCCAGCAGTCCAGCTGGTACTAACAATGAGCAGTTCTTC
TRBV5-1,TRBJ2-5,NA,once,CASSLAAGTGETQYF,TGCGCCAGCAGCTTGGCGGCGGGAACGGGGGAGACCCAGTACTTC
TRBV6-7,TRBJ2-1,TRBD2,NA,CASSYLRSTSGNEQFF,TGTGCCAGCAGTTACCTGAGATCTACTAGCGGCAATGAGCAGTTCTTC
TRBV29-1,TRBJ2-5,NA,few,CSVYRETQYF,TGCAGCGTTTACAGGGAGACCCAGTACTTC
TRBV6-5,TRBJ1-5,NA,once,CASSGRNQPQHF,TGTGCCAGCAGTGGACGCAATCAGCCCCAGCATTTT
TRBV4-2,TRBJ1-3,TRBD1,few,CASSPDRGLGNTIYF,TGTGCCAGCAGCCCCGACAGGGGGCTGGGAAACACCATATATTTT
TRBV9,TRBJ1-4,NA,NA,CASSVAPGASEKLFF,TGTGCCAGCAGCGTAGCTCCAGGGGCCAGTGAAAAACTGTTTTTT
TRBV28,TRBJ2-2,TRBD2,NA,CASGGGAIGELFF,TGTGCCAGCGGGGGAGGGGCTATCGGGGAGCTGTTTTTT
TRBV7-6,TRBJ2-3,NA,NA,CASSLVYQRHTDTQYF,TGTGCCAGCAGCTTAGTTTACCAACGCCACACAGATACGCAGTATTTT
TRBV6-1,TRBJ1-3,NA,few,CASSEGAADGNTIYF,TGTGCCAGCAGTGAAGGGGCCGCGGATGGAAACACCATATATTTT
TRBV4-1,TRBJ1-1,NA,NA,CASGRGTEAFF,TGCGCCAGCGGAAGGGGGACTGAAGCTTTCTTT
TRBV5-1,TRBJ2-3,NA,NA,CASSSQGPPDTQYF,TGCGCCAGCAGCTCACAGGGACCCCCAGATACGCAGTATTTT
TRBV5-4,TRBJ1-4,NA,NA,CAIGTVNEKLFF,TGTGCCATTGGGACGGTTAATGAAAAACTGTTTTTT
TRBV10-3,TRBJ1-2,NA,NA,CAISEGAGDYGYTF,TGTGCCATCAGTGAGGGCGCAGGAGACTATGGCTACACCTTC
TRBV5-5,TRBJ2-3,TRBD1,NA,CASSWRTGLFDTQYF,TGTGCCAGCAGCTGGAGGACAGGGTTGTTCGATACGCAGTATTTT